These T cell receptor beta chains were read from a single sample in a study of breast tumors, draining lymph nodes, adjacent tissues. TCRdb processed the multiplex PCR reads anew with MiXCR; each CDR3 protein has one entry. This sample has about 60,000 distinct CDR3 sequences, with 57% found just once. The material sequenced was breast tumor tissue. These receptor sequences come from a female donor with breast cancer. Some clones in this sample may be carry-over from other donors' samples. Each CDR3 is given with its conserved first and last residue. The D gene is left open where the match is weak.

TRBJ2-7 TRBV7-9 TRBD1 CASSYGQGYNEQYF
TRBJ2-3 TRBV7-9 TRBD2 CASSRLAVQRGTQYF
TRBJ1-3 TRBV5-5 TRBD1 CASSLMGQGGNTIYF
TRBJ1-3 TRBV12-3/TRBV12-4 . CASSRTASGNTIYF
TRBJ2-5 TRBV24-1 TRBD1 CATESGTGVRETQYF
TRBJ2-7 TRBV20-1 TRBD1 CSAKRDRSFYEQYF
TRBJ1-2 TRBV7-2 . CASSLYNYGYTF
TRBJ2-6 TRBV19 TRBD2 CASSKTGGGLSGANVLTF
TRBJ2-3 TRBV19 . CASSSYSTDTQYF
TRBJ1-2 TRBV7-6 TRBD1 CASSVKTGSPSGYTF
TRBJ1-4 TRBV20-1 . CSAQSGYEKLFF
TRBJ1-5 TRBV2 . CASSSNEQPQHF
TRBJ1-2 TRBV5-1 . CASRANYGYTF
TRBJ2-3 TRBV2 . CASTPGTQCTQYF
TRBJ2-1 TRBV4-1 . CASSQGLEHNEQFF
TRBJ1-4 TRBV12-5 TRBD1 CASGPDRGHNEKLFF
TRBJ2-3 TRBV7-8 TRBD1 CASRADRAGSQYF
TRBJ2-3 TRBV7-2 TRBD1 CASSFLPGTVYNEQYF
. TRBV2 TRBD1 CASKAGTVYNEQFF
TRBJ2-7 TRBV20-1 TRBD2 CSASWGGGYYEQYF
TRBJ2-5 TRBV6-5 TRBD1 CASSYSGQVQETQYF
TRBJ1-4 TRBV2 TRBD1 CASGQGASPNEKLFF
TRBJ2-3 TRBV4-1 TRBD2 CASSQEIAGGTTDTQYF
TRBJ1-6 TRBV7-2 . CASSSSRQGSNSPLHF
TRBJ2-5 TRBV20-1 TRBD2 CSARETGGRATQYF
TRBJ2-6 TRBV10-3 . CAIRPGLANVLTF
TRBJ1-4 TRBV7-6 . CASARGGTNEKLFF
TRBJ2-5 TRBV11-2 TRBD1 CASSRWTGRMGETQYF
TRBJ2-5 TRBV11-2 . CASGFQLPKGSEIQYF
TRBJ2-5 TRBV20-1 . CSAEGSETQYF
TRBJ1-4 TRBV29-1 . CSVEVDGTNEKLFF
TRBJ1-5 TRBV20-1 . CSARVLAAASGYVQPQHF
TRBJ2-1 TRBV9 . CASSAELHEQFF
TRBJ1-6 TRBV10-3 . CAISGEGNSPLHF
TRBJ1-6 TRBV7-2 . CASSLPGTNSPLHF
TRBJ1-5 TRBV19 . CASSNTGRYQPQHF
TRBJ1-5 TRBV10-2 . CASSDGGNQPQHF
TRBJ2-5 TRBV20-1 . CSARGNTETQYF
TRBJ1-4 TRBV15 . CATSRDRQGREKLFF
TRBJ1-4 TRBV6-4 . CASSDSNATNEKLLF
TRBJ1-3 TRBV29-1 TRBD1 CSGQTGGGNTIYF
TRBJ1-5 TRBV20-1 . CSARATTKPQHF
TRBJ2-3 TRBV5-5 TRBD2 CASSYGAGDSDTQYF
TRBJ1-3 TRBV20-1 . CSAKDRLNSGNTIYF
TRBJ1-2 TRBV20-1 . CSAREQPRNGYTF